A selection of T cell receptor beta chains follows, all from one sample in a study of vaccination and CD4 T cells after COVID-19. No antigen has been assigned to these receptors. TCRdb re-analysed the PCR reads in MiXCR, keeping a single row per CDR3 protein. This sample has tens of thousands of distinct CDR3 sequences; roughly 67% occur once, and the top ten carry 16%. Source: CD4+ T cells from blood, cultured in vitro, taken after SARS-CoV-2 vaccination. Receptors originate from a human donor who received a COVID-19 vaccine. CDR3s include the opening cysteine and the closing phenylalanine or tryptophan. A D gene is named only where the DNA matches it firmly. Clone size, where shown, is once, few, many, or a class for clones that have expanded.

D,size,V,length,J,DNA,CDR3
TRBD2,-,TRBV10-3,15,TRBJ2-3,TGTGCCATCAGTGAGGGCGGGGGGGCCGTAGATACGCAGTATTTT,CAISEGGGAVDTQYF
-,-,TRBV6-5,14,TRBJ2-5,TGTGCCAGCAGTTACTCGTCGGTACAAGAGACCCAGTACTTC,CASSYSSVQETQYF
TRBD1,-,TRBV11-3,14,TRBJ2-7,TGCGCCAGCAGCTTGGGACAGACCCTAGAGGAGCAGTACTTC,CASSLGQTLEEQYF
-,-,TRBV5-5,16,TRBJ1-6,TGTGCCAGCAGCTTGCCAGGGAGCTCCTATAATTCACCCCTCCACTTT,CASSLPGSSYNSPLHF
TRBD2,-,TRBV6-1,14,TRBJ2-5,TGTGCCAGCAGAGTTCGGGGGGGCGTCGAGACCCAGTACTTC,CASRVRGGVETQYF
-,-,TRBV6-1,16,TRBJ1-1,TGTGCCAGCAGTAAAACCCTGTGGAGAGGCGCGACTGAAGCTTTCTTT,CASSKTLWRGATEAFF
-,-,TRBV6-1,11,TRBJ1-1,TGTGCCAGCAAAACATCCACTGAAGCTTTCTTT,CASKTSTEAFF
TRBD1,-,TRBV7-6,15,TRBJ1-1,TGTGCCAGCAGCTCAGACAGGGGTGAGGACACTGAAGCTTTCTTT,CASSSDRGEDTEAFF
-,-,TRBV20-1,15,TRBJ2-3,TGCAGTGCTAAGGGACCGGGGGGCATAACAGATACGCAGTATTTT,CSAKGPGGITDTQYF
TRBD1,-,TRBV19,14,TRBJ1-5,TGTGCCAGTAGTGGGGACAGGGGCAATCAGCCCCAGCATTTT,CASSGDRGNQPQHF
-,once,TRBV12-3/TRBV12-4,12,TRBJ1-2,TGTGCCAGCAGTTTAGATACGCAGGGCTACACCTTC,CASSLDTQGYTF
-,-,TRBV12-3/TRBV12-4,13,TRBJ2-5,TGTGCCAGCAGTTTGGGGGCGCGGGAGACCCAGTACTTC,CASSLGARETQYF
-,few,TRBV7-9,15,TRBJ1-2,TGTGCCAGCAGCCTAACAACAGGAGTAATCTATGGCTACACCTTC,CASSLTTGVIYGYTF
-,-,TRBV7-3,13,TRBJ1-1,TGTGCCAGCAGCTTACGGTTGGGCACTGAAGCTTTCTTT,CASSLRLGTEAFF